The 3 T cell receptor beta chains below were found in one sample sequenced in a study of PD-L1 blockade in urothelial cancer. Profiling relied on immunoSEQ multiplex PCR, and the TCRdb table lists in-frame clones only, not all of them. This table holds 55,000 to 85,000 clones, 70% to 90% found once. The sequencing used PBMCs, collected around atezolizumab (anti-PD-L1) treatment. The receptors originated from a man aged 60 to 69 with urothelial cancer.

The chain combines TRBV10-3 with TRBJ2-3; D perhaps matches TRBD2 (5 bases). This CDR3 is 14 amino acids long. Germline V lookup: CDR1 ENHRY, CDR2 SYGVKD. With 10 bases removed from V and 0 bases from J, the gap between germline ends came to 14 bases. The CDR3 protein is CASRLTPSTDTQYF. DNA for the CDR3: TGTGCCAGCCGACTAACCCCTAGCACAGATACGCAGTATTTT.

This sequence joins TRBV19 and TRBJ2-7; 7 bases align to TRBD1. After removal of 5 bases from V and 3 bases from J, the junction contained 4 bases not matched to a gene. CDR1 and CDR2 from the germline V gene are LNHDA and SQIVND (reference sequence). The CDR3 has 13 amino acids. The CDR3 reads CASSQGQVYEQYF. CDR3 DNA sequence: TGTGCCAGTAGTCAAGGACAGGTCTACGAGCAGTACTTC.

The gene calls are TRBV7-6 and TRBJ1-5; D is uncertain. Germline values: CDR1 SGHVS, CDR2 FNYEAQ. This CDR3 region has 12 residues. V was trimmed by 5 bases and J by 3 bases, leaving 5 bases between them. The CDR3 sequence is CASSPINQPQHF. CDR3 DNA sequence: TGTGCCAGCAGCCCCATCAATCAGCCCCAGCATTTT.